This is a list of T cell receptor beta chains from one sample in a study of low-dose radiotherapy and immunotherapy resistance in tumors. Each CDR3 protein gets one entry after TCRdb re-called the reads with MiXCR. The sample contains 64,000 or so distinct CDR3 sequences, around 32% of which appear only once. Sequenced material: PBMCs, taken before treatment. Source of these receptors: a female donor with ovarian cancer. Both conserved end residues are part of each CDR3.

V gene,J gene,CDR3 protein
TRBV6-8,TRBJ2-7,CASSQKLRGYEQYF
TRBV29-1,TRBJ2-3,CSVGLALTDTQYF
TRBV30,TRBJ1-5,CAWSEDHNQPQHF
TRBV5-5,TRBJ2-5,CASSARTGAQETQYF
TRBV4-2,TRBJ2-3,CASSQITRGFTDTQYF
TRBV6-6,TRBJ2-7,CASSYSQGPYEQYF
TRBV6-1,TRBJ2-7,CASSEISGSEQYF
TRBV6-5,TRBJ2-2,CASVKDTGELFFF
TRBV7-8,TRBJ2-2,CASSLSGGNTGELFF
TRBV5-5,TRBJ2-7,CASSLVPGQGAYEQYF
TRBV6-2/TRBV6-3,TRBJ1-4,CASSYSVSREKLFF
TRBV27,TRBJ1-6,CASSLGGGGLSSPLHF
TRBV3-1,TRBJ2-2,CASSQRDRGRAGELFF
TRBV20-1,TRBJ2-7,CSAREELARNEQYF
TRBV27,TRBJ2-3,CAIRTGGLSGRDTDTQYF
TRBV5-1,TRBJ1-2,CASSLGPADGYTF
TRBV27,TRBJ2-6,CASSFWGRGGSGTNVLTF
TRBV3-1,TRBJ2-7,CASSQRAREQYF
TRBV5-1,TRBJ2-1,CASSSSGTSSYNEQFF
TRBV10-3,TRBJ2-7,CAIRIQDTTREQYF
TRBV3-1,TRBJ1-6,CASSQTGGARNSPLHF
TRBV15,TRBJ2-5,CATSRDSAEGRTQYF
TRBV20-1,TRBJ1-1,CSARAPRTTNTEAFF
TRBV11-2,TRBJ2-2,CASSRRYGQGPSTGELFF
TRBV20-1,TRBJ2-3,CSASGMAGEDTQYF
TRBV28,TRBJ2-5,CASSFGGRRETQYF
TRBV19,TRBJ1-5,CASSIDLSINQPQHF
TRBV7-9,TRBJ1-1,CASSLRAVGTEAFF
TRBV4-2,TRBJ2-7,CASSQESGSNHEQYF
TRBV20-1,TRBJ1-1,CSARTPGTGNEAFF
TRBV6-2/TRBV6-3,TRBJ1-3,CASSEILDSYTSGNTIYF
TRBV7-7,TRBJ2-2,CASSLKRGSGELFF
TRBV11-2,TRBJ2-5,CASSLVGTEQETQYF
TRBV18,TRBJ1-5,CASSPLREGQPQHF
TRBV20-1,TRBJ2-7,CSAHSSGGAIHEQYF
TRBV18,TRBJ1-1,CASSEQGARVNTEAFF
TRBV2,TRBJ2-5,CASRTTGPTTQYF
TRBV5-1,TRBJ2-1,CASSLVEGGIYNEQQFF
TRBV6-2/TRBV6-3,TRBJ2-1,CASRETKQGRRSGGEQFF
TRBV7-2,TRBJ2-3,CASSMGLAGAMPDTQYF
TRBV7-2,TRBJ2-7,CASSLGAGGGYEQYF
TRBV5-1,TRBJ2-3,CASSTGTGDTDTQYF
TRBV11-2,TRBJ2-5,CASSPAPGQGTRETQYF
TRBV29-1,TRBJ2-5,CSVQRGRSETQYF
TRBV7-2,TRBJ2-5,CASSSSGTGQETQYF
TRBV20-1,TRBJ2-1,CSARSGDRNYYEQFF
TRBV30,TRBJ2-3,CAWDLTGTSGFSTDTQYF
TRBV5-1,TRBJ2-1,CASSLDREYNEQFF
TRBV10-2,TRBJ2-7,CASSESTGPAPYEQYF
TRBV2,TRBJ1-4,CASSTDGGDSNEKLFF
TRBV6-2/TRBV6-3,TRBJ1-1,CASSYSSVNTEAFF
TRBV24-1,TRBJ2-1,CATRGGSEQFF
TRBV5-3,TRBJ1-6,CASSLVVNSPLHF
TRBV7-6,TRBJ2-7,CASSLLGQATYEQYF
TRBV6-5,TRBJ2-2,CARSLSRLWRTNTGELFF
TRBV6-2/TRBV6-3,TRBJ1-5,CASSLADSNQPQHF
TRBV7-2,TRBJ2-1,CASSPTSGYNEQFF